This T cell receptor beta chain derives from a study of cytomegalovirus exposure and HLA in healthy donors. Germline lookup yields CDR1 MDHEN and CDR2 SYDVKM. The ends were cut back, 2 bases at V and 2 bases at J, with 12 bases in the middle. This CDR3 is built from 15 residues. PCR primers comprised 60 Vbeta and 13 Jbeta primers. Profiling relied on immunoSEQ multiplex PCR, and the TCRdb table lists in-frame clones only, not all of them. The table has roughly 200,000 clones, 83% seen once. The material sequenced was PBMCs. The TCR originated in a man aged 40-49 years in good health and CMV-seropositive. This chain joins TRBV28 and TRBJ1-2, with a weak D call TRBD1 (5 bases). CDR3 coding DNA: TGTGCCAGCAGTTTAGGCCAGGGAAAAAACTATGGCTACACCTTC. Amino acids: CASSLGQGKNYGYTF.